A single T cell receptor (beta chain) is shown here with its context. Which antigen it targets is not known. This sample was included in a study of T cells expressing NK-cell markers (dated by TCRdb to the early 2020s). A note on the overall study: In sorted CD3+CD56+NKG2C+, CD3+CD56+NKG2C- and CD3+CD56-NKG2C+ T-cell subsets from several donors, TCR beta-chain repertoires were profiled. Libraries were sequenced as 2 x 150 bp reads on Illumina HiSeq 2000/2500, MiSeq or NextSeq. Among the eight sequenced donors, seven were HCMV-seropositive and one was HCMV-seronegative. The study sequenced eight donors, all healthy volunteers chosen at random: three men and five women.

Study-level results and caveats: It remained unclear whether the expanded NKG2C-expressing T cell clones were specific for HCMV antigens. In 5 to 7 donors, the dominant CD3+CD56+NKG2C+ clonotypes were found to rank among the top 10 CD8+ clonotypes and to make up roughly 1.0-7.0% of CD8+ T cells. Those dominant clonotypes were again the most abundant among CD3+CD56-NKG2C+ cells in a handful of donors, at roughly 25-60.1%.

HCMV-specific IgG was detected in serum with a commercial ELISA kit to determine HCMV serostatus. Peripheral blood mononuclear cells were isolated from blood by Ficoll density gradient centrifugation. Sequencing relied on an Illumina HiSeq 2000. 5'RACE template switching, by which a universal primer site and unique molecular identifiers were added, was used to make TCR beta cDNA libraries. cDNA synthesis was primed from the TCR beta constant segment and was followed by two successive PCR amplification steps. On the authors' methods: Reads were demultiplexed and grouped by UMI with MIGEC, and clonotypes were assembled and quantified with MiTCR. To exclude erroneous sequences, only TCR cDNA sequences supported by at least two reads were retained. The tcR package was used for downstream repertoire analysis, and clonotypes were matched between fractions using CDR3 nucleotide sequence together with V segment. VDJmatch was used to annotate antigen specificity against VDJdb, with one amino acid substitution in CDR3 allowed. TCRdb reprocessed the reads and assigns one entry to each CDR3 protein sequence, leaving out DNA. What appears here as the V and J calls and clone size reflects TCRdb's work, not the paper's. The sample table records 500,000 to 700,000 distinct CDR3 sequences. The ten largest make up about 3.6% of the sample.

Material: blood T cells: a sorted CD56 or NKG2C T cell subset, CD4+ or CD8+ T cells, or bulk PBMC T cells (not recorded which). This TCR derives from a man younger than 35 in good health. Donor details come from another sample of the same person, matched by shared clones.

The CDR3 loop reads CASSDSVGRNSPLHF. The chain joins TRBV28 to TRBJ1-6; the TRBD1 assignment by TCRdb is unverifiable without DNA. CDR1 and CDR2 (MDHEN, SYDVKM) derive from the germline V gene. Inclusive of the bounding cysteine and phenylalanine, the CDR3 is 15 residues long. No DNA was logged.